These 15 T cell receptor beta chains were all obtained from the same sample, sequenced in a study of T-cell reconstitution after alpha-beta-depleted transplantation in children. Unique molecular identifiers were built into the TCRbeta library. TCRdb re-called the PCR reads through MiXCR, storing one row per CDR3 protein. In the table there are about 130,000 distinct CDR3 sequences, about 9.5% of which are singletons. The material was PBMCs, mostly from graft donor cells, obtained 180 days after TCRalphabeta/CD19-depleted stem cell transplant. The receptors originated from a girl under three years old who had a stem cell transplant for combined immunodeficiency, so the T cells may come from the graft donor.

The V gene is TRBV12-3 or TRBV12-4, the J gene TRBJ2-3; the match to TRBD2 covers 12 bases. This CDR3 is built from 16 residues. Trimming removed 3 bases from V and 2 bases from J; junction bases left unmatched: 3. CDR3 DNA sequence: TGTGCCAGCAGTTTCCCTAGCGGGAGGGCCACAGATACGCAGTATTTT. This encodes CASSFPSGRATDTQYF.

This clonotype has just a few counts. This chain's CDR3 is CASSSTGSTDTQYF. DNA of the CDR3: TGTGCCAGCAGTTCGACAGGAAGCACAGATACGCAGTATTTT. The chain has TRBV28 and TRBJ2-3; tentative D call: TRBD1 (6 bases). The CDR3 contains 14 residues. V lost 4 bases and J lost 0, with 8 bases in between. The V gene's germline CDR1 is MDHEN and CDR2 SYDVKM.

As DNA, the CDR3 is TGTGCCAGCCGAGCTCAGGGGGCGCTTACATACACCTTC. It is translated as CASRAQGALTYTF. The chain uses TRBV12-3 or TRBV12-4 and TRBJ1-2; the match to TRBD1 covers 8 bases. V shed 8 bases, J shed 11 bases, and the junction held 13 bases outside the gene matches. The CDR3 has 13 amino acids.

The genes are TRBV12-3 or TRBV12-4 and TRBJ2-1, with 9 bases fitting TRBD2. The ends lost 6 bases at V and 3 bases at J; junction bases unmatched: 15. This CDR3 is built from 18 residues. The CDR3 DNA reads as TGTGCCAGCAGCCCCGTCGGAAGGCGGGAGGGGATCTACAATGAGCAGTTCTTC. Translating it yields CASSPVGRREGIYNEQFF.

V and J are TRBV6-5 and TRBJ2-5, with 8 bases matching TRBD1. Looked up from germline, CDR1 is MNHEY and CDR2 is SVGAGI. Trimming cost V 1 base and J 0 bases; bases outside gene matches: 4. The CDR3 is 16 residues long. CDR3 sequence: CASSYLNRGYQETQYF. CDR3 in DNA: TGTGCCAGCAGTTACTTAAACAGGGGGTACCAAGAGACCCAGTACTTC.

There are a few counts of this clonotype. J is TRBJ2-6 and V is TRBV12-3 or TRBV12-4; TRBD1 might be the D (5 bases). V was shortened by 5 bases and J by 0 bases, with 11 bases between the two germline ends. The CDR3 is 16 residues long. DNA for the CDR3: TGTGCCAGCAGTCGGACACTTCTCTCTGGGGCCAACGTCCTGACTTTC. Protein sequence: CASSRTLLSGANVLTF.

The CDR3 loop is CASSWDRSHSPLHF. In DNA form, the CDR3 reads TGTGCCAGCAGTTGGGACAGGTCCCATTCACCCCTCCACTTT. This chain joins TRBV7-9 and TRBJ1-6; 8 bases fit TRBD1. The length of the CDR3 is 14 residues. The germline CDR1 and CDR2 sequences are SEHNR and FQNEAQ (reference sequence). The J segment lost 8 bases and the V segment lost 6 bases, leaving 6 bases of the junction unmatched.

This clonotype was counted at least ten times. The chain has TRBV20-1 and TRBJ2-1; D unresolved. Per germline, CDR1 DFQATT and CDR2 SNEGSKA (reference sequence). This CDR3 region has 11 residues. V dropped 3 bases and J dropped 5 bases, with 5 bases sitting between them. The CDR3 DNA is TGCAGTGCTAGGGGTGACAATGAGCAGTTCTTC. Protein: CSARGDNEQFF.

This clonotype was picked up one time. The germline gene is not matched at one end of the junction; a read error may be the cause. The CDR3, as DNA: TGTGCCAGCAGTCGCAAACAGGGGGAATCCTACAATGTGCAGTTCTTC. Amino acid sequence: CASSRKQGESYNVQFF. The chain combines TRBV12-3 or TRBV12-4 with TRBJ2-1; 8 bases match TRBD1. The CDR3 consists of 16 residues.

The CDR3 region is CASSIDEGNEQYF. CDR3 sequence (DNA): TGTGCCAGTAGTATCGACGAGGGGAACGAGCAGTACTTC. The chain is built from TRBV19 and TRBJ2-7, with D perhaps being TRBD1 or TRBD2 (5 bases each). Trimming stripped 3 bases from V and 5 bases from J, with 11 bases between. CDR3 length equals 13 residues. Per germline, CDR1 LNHDA and CDR2 SQIVND (reference sequence).

CDR3 residues: CASGSGGEDTQYF. The CDR3, as DNA: TGTGCCAGTGGCTCGGGGGGGGAAGATACGCAGTATTTT. This chain uses TRBV19 with TRBJ2-3, with 8 nucleotides matching TRBD2. The CDR3 extends over 13 amino acids. Per germline, CDR1 LNHDA and CDR2 SQIVND (reference sequence). V trimming: 8 bases; J trimming: 5 bases; junction bases outside the gene matches: 6.

This clonotype showed up many times. This rearrangement joins TRBV20-1 to TRBJ2-7; D perhaps matches TRBD2 (6 bases). The CDR3 has 18 residues. V was trimmed by 0 bases and J by 3 bases, leaving 24 bases between them. Germline CDR1 is DFQATT and CDR2 is SNEGSKA (reference sequence). DNA of the CDR3: TGCAGTGCTAGAGAAAACTACGGAGGGGCGGACGGGCTCTACGAGCAGTACTTC. Amino acid sequence: CSARENYGGADGLYEQYF.

This clonotype has at least ten counts. The chain couples TRBV10-3 to TRBJ2-2; 8 bases align to TRBD1. CDR1 and CDR2 (germline): ENHRY, SYGVKD. The CDR3 extends over 14 amino acids. V lost 8 bases, J lost 7 bases, and 9 bases stayed unmatched. The CDR3 DNA reads as TGTGCCATCGGGGGGACAGGAGTGGGCGGGGAGCTGTTTTTT. Its translation: CAIGGTGVGGELFF.

This clonotype was seen only a few times. This chain uses TRBV20-1 with TRBJ2-5; D unclear. Germline values: CDR1 DFQATT, CDR2 SNEGSKA (reference sequence). Trimming cost V 0 bases and J 0 bases, with 14 bases left between them. This CDR3 is 16 amino acids long. DNA of the CDR3: TGCAGTGCTAGAGATGCCCGGGTGGGCGACCAAGAGACCCAGTACTTC. Translated: CSARDARVGDQETQYF.

Ten or more counts support this clonotype. The V and J genes are TRBV5-1 and TRBJ1-1; the match to TRBD1 covers 7 bases. V lost 0 bases to trimming and J lost 6 bases; unmatched junction nucleotides: 11. This CDR3 has 16 amino acids. CDR1 is SGHRS and CDR2 is YFSETQ in the germline V gene. This chain's CDR3 is CASSLERGPTGSEAFF. The CDR3 DNA is TGCGCCAGCAGCTTGGAACGGGGGCCGACAGGGTCTGAAGCTTTCTTT.